Reported below is one T cell receptor (beta chain). Its antigen specificity is not known. No qualities accompany the bases; no much larger clone lies one base away. These data are taken from a study of blood T cell repertoires in COVID-19 (dated by TCRdb to 2020 to 2021). With regard to the full study: Samples from collaborators originated in the United States, Italy and Spain and spanned both the acute and convalescent phases of COVID-19. The samples were drawn from two sources: the first 160 participants of the ongoing ImmuneRACE study, and 1,254 subjects contributed by 6 global collaborators. Where available, HLA class I and class II types were obtained from metadata supplied by the sample provider rather than from assay-based typing. Deeply sampled blood TCRbeta repertoires from subjects exposed to, actively infected with, or recovered from COVID-19 were included in the dataset. The material from the prospective study consisted of cDNA or gDNA derived from T cells, B-cell-depleted T cells, or PBMCs. The repertoires were made available in a free public database intended to serve as a resource for research on the immune response to SARS-CoV-2. A de-identified subject ID, COVID-19 status, age in years and sex were almost always included in the sample metadata. On the study overall, not on this receptor specifically: The quantity of clinical and demographic metadata differed by source and by participant and was supplied without curation.

The immunoSEQ Assay, a bias-controlled multiplex PCR, was used to amplify TCRbeta CDR3 regions from genomic DNA. As for how the authors treated the data: The number of nucleated cells in each sample was estimated by amplification of reference gene primers within the assay. Sequence reads were collapsed and filtered to measure the absolute abundance of every unique TCRbeta CDR3 rearrangement. For each sample, productive Simpson clonality was calculated as the square root of Simpson's diversity index over productive rearrangements. The table was pulled from immuneACCESS by TCRdb, which kept in-frame rearrangements only. Such tables lose some clones; where checked, under half of the loss comes from unresolved V genes, and the rest has no known cause. The V and J calls and clone size were taken over from that table, and D and trimming were inferred from the DNA. This sample holds 200,000 to 300,000 clones; 86% were observed only once. Over 1.5% of the sample lies in the top ten.

Collaborating institutions collected whole blood in K2EDTA tubes following their own protocols. For TCRbeta analysis, collaborators shipped samples as frozen whole blood, isolated PBMCs, or DNA extracted from either of those sample types. The CDR3 spans 12 residues, from the cysteine through the phenylalanine. The retained sequence is limited to the CDR3, 36 bases, with the frame set at the first base. Via the germline V gene, CDR1 is SGHVS and CDR2 FQNEAQ. At the junction V is shortened by 5 bases and J by 3 bases, with 8 bases in between. This receptor was taken from a man between 25 and 39 years old with active or convalescent COVID-19. The chain is made from TRBV7-8 and TRBJ2-7; 5 matching bases give a weak D call of TRBD1. The sample consisted of peripheral blood. The bases read TGTGCCAGCAGCCGGACAAGCTACGAGCAGTACTTC. Its protein product is CASSRTSYEQYF.